The clone carrying this T cell receptor beta chain was seen a single time. CDR3 length: 15 residues. V lost 4 bases and J lost 0, with 10 bases in between. Germline V lookup: CDR1 SGHNT, CDR2 YENEEA. Authors' analysis steps: Amplified reference gene primers provided the basis for estimating nucleated cell counts. Only in-frame clones appear in the TCRdb table, and some are missing; sequencing was by immunoSEQ multiplex PCR. V and J calls and clone size are those listed in that table; D and trimming were worked out from the DNA. Of about 190,000 clones in the sample, more than 70% were seen once. The source of the sample is a study of blood T cell repertoires in COVID-19. Study context: The origin of the acute and convalescent COVID-19 samples was the United States, Italy and Spain. T cells, B-cell-depleted T cells, or PBMCs provided the cDNA or gDNA that served as material.

Material for sequencing was peripheral blood. The sequence derives from a woman aged 40 to 50 who had recovered from COVID-19. The chain has TRBV11-3 and TRBJ2-1; D not resolved. DNA for the CDR3: TGTGCCAGCAGCTACGTTAGTGGCTCCTACAATGAGCAGTTCTTC. This translates into CASSYVSGSYNEQFF.